This passage covers 31 T cell receptor beta chains from one sample sequenced in a study of blood T cells in healthy people across ages. Alongside a J-beta primer mix, a sample-barcoded 5' primer served in a second PCR lasting roughly 7 to 11 cycles. Via MiXCR, TCRdb re-called the 5' RACE reads, giving one row per CDR3 protein. This table holds almost 800,000 distinct CDR3 sequences, roughly 60% found once. Material for sequencing was blood. Receptors were obtained from a man aged 25 to 45 in good health.

This clonotype was seen only a few times. The chain has TRBV7-9 and TRBJ2-7, with 10 bases matching TRBD2. V lost 5 bases, J lost 6 bases, and 10 bases stayed unmatched. From germline, CDR1 is SEHNR and CDR2 FQNEAQ (reference sequence). This CDR3 has 15 amino acids. As DNA, the CDR3 is TGTGCCAGCAGCAGTAGCGGGAGGACCTTCGGCGAGCAGTACTTC. It encodes CASSSSGRTFGEQYF. Together with reference TRBV7-9 and TRBJ2-7, the CDR3 gives the full variable domain: DTGVSQNPRHKITKRGQNVTFRCDPISEHNRLYWYRQTLGQGPEFLTYFQNEAQLEKSRLLSDRFSAERPKGSFSTLEIQRTEQGDSAMYLCASSSSGRTFGEQYFGPGTRLTVT.

The chain carries TRBV4-3 and TRBJ2-5, with D perhaps matching TRBD2 (6 bases). The DNA end is more similar to TRBJ2-7, so the J call may be wrong. In germline, CDR1 is LGHNA, CDR2 YSLEER. The CDR3 contains 16 residues. The CDR3 DNA follows: TGCGCCAGCAGCCCCTCAGCCAGACTAGACTCCTACGAGCAGTACTTC. Amino acid sequence: CASSPSARLDSYEQYF.

V and J are TRBV6-6 and TRBJ2-1, with 8 bases that match TRBD2. V shed 2 bases and J 7 bases; nucleotides not matched to a gene: 4. CDR1 and CDR2 (germline): MNHNY, SVGAGI (reference sequence). The CDR3 consists of 14 residues. CDR3 protein: CASSYGLAYNEQFF. CDR3 sequence (DNA): TGTGCCAGCAGTTACGGACTAGCATATAATGAGCAGTTCTTC.

This chain joins TRBV7-9 and TRBJ1-2; possibly TRBD1 for D (5 bases). The V gene lost 1 base and the J gene lost 6 bases, with 15 bases spanning the gap. From germline, CDR1 is SEHNR and CDR2 FQNEAQ (reference sequence). This CDR3 spans 15 amino acids. The CDR3: CASSLDAQVDHGYTF. The CDR3 nucleotides are TGTGCCAGCAGCTTAGACGCACAGGTTGATCATGGCTACACCTTC.

This clonotype was seen only a few times. The chain couples TRBV6-1 to TRBJ2-6; no firm D call. V was cut by 4 bases and J by 5 bases, with 21 bases left in between. The germline gives CDR1 MNHNS, CDR2 SASEGT. CDR3 size: 18 residues. CDR3 DNA sequence: TGTGCCAGCAGTGGCTACAAGTCACGCTCTAATTGGGCCAACGTCCTGACTTTC. Translation: CASSGYKSRSNWANVLTF.

This clonotype has more than one count but fewer than ten. The CDR3 region is CSVPQTSSETQYF. The CDR3 DNA follows: TGCAGTGTTCCTCAGACTAGCTCAGAGACCCAGTACTTC. V usage is TRBV20-1 and J usage is TRBJ2-7, with 7 bases aligning to TRBD2. The DNA end favors TRBJ2-5, so the J call may be wrong. Germline V gives CDR1 DFQATT, CDR2 SNEGSKA (reference sequence). This CDR3 has 13 residues.

V gene TRBV27 combines with J gene TRBJ2-5, with D unresolved. TRBJ2-4 explains the end of the DNA better; the J call may be wrong. This CDR3 spans 15 amino acids. The germline V gene encodes CDR1 MNHEY and CDR2 SMNVEV (reference sequence). In DNA form, the CDR3 reads TGTGCCAGCAGTCTAACTGGGTACGTGGTCAACATTCAGTACTTC. Translated, it gives CASSLTGYVVNIQYF.

The chain uses TRBV6-5 and TRBJ2-3; D gene uncertain. The V gene's germline CDR1 is MNHEY and CDR2 SVGAGI. The CDR3 has 15 residues. Trimming shortened V by 10 bases and J by 4 bases, and 21 bases separated the two germline ends. CDR3 in amino acids: CATSKLGGSADTQYF. The CDR3 nucleotides read TGTGCCACCTCGAAATTAGGCGGCTCGGCAGATACGCAGTATTTT.

This clonotype was found once. V usage is TRBV19 and J usage is TRBJ1-6; TRBD1 aligns across 7 bases. V was pared by 7 bases and J by 8 bases, with 5 bases of the junction left unmatched. Germline values: CDR1 LNHDA, CDR2 SQIVND (reference sequence). The CDR3 sequence is 13 residues long. CDR3 protein: CASNDRDDSPLHF. The CDR3 region has the DNA TGTGCCAGTAATGACAGGGACGATTCACCCCTCCACTTT.

The chain joins TRBV10-2 to TRBJ2-7; 10 bases map to TRBD1. This CDR3 is built from 15 residues. Germline V gene data show CDR1 as WSHSY and CDR2 as SAAADI. With 11 bases clipped from V and 1 base from J, the junction kept 11 bases outside the gene matches. The CDR3 DNA reads as TGCGCCCGCTCCCTGGGGGACAGGGGTTCCTACGAGCAGTACTTC. Amino acids: CARSLGDRGSYEQYF.

The gene calls are TRBV4-3 and TRBJ2-1; D perhaps matches TRBD1 (6 bases). Trimming removed 1 base at V and 9 bases at J, with 16 bases between. This CDR3 spans 15 amino acids. Germline assignment: CDR1 LGHNA and CDR2 YSLEER. CDR3 nucleotides: TGCGCCAGCAGCCAAGGCGATGGGACATTTGGTGAGCAGTTCTTC. Amino acids: CASSQGDGTFGEQFF.

This clonotype has ten or more counts. The chain carries TRBV6-4 and TRBJ2-1, with no clear D. V lost 2 bases and J 5 bases, leaving 10 bases between the germline ends. The CDR3 spans 14 residues. Germline CDR1 is MRHNA and CDR2 is SNTAGT. In nucleotides, the CDR3 is TGTGCCAGCAGTGACCAGGACGGAGACAATGAGCAGTTCTTC. Its translation: CASSDQDGDNEQFF.

A word on this clonotype: A much bigger clone sits one base away, suggesting this may be a read error. The chain links TRBV20-1 to TRBJ1-2; 10 positions match TRBD1. Germline V gene lookup returns CDR1 DFQATT and CDR2 SNEGSKA (reference sequence). V lost 0 bases, J lost 8 bases, and 9 bases stayed unmatched. The CDR3 consists of 15 residues. Written as DNA, the CDR3 is TGCAGTGCTAGAGAGTCGGGACAGGGGACGGGCGGCTACACCTTC. Its protein is CSARESGQGTGGYTF.

V is TRBV29-1 and J is TRBJ2-3, with D possibly TRBD1 on 7 matching bases. The CDR3 is 13 residues long. V gave up 3 bases and J gave up 7 bases, with 14 bases separating them. Germline values: CDR1 SQVTM, CDR2 ANQGSEA. The CDR3 sequence is CSVERRDRNTQYF. For the CDR3, the DNA is TGCAGCGTTGAGAGGAGGGACAGAAATACGCAGTATTTT.

This chain joins TRBV2 and TRBJ2-7, with 7 bases lining up with TRBD1. The end of the DNA is better explained by TRBJ2-5, so the J call may be wrong. CDR1 is SNHLY, CDR2 FYNNEI, per germline. The CDR3 has 14 amino acids. The CDR3 protein is CASSEEGAGETQYF. The CDR3 DNA reads TGTGCCAGCAGTGAAGAGGGGGCCGGGGAGACCCAGTACTTC.

The gene calls are TRBV7-2 and TRBJ2-1; D possibly uses TRBD1 or TRBD2 (6 bases each). This CDR3 region has 15 residues. V lost 7 bases, J lost 3 bases, and 16 bases lay in between. The germline V gene encodes CDR1 SGHTA and CDR2 FQGNSA. DNA for the CDR3: TGTGCCAGCACCCTAAGGGGGGTTGGCTACAATGAGCAGTTCTTC. Its translation: CASTLRGVGYNEQFF.

This chain joins TRBV9 and TRBJ1-1; possibly TRBD1 for D (5 bases). Germline V gives CDR1 SGDLS, CDR2 YYNGEE. CDR3 length equals 13 residues. V lost 4 bases and J lost 8, with 15 bases in between. The CDR3 spells CASSPRDSGEAFF. CDR3 nucleotide sequence: TGTGCCAGCAGCCCTCGGGACTCTGGAGAAGCTTTCTTT.

The chain has TRBV7-2 and TRBJ1-6, with 7 bases identical to TRBD1. Looked up from germline, CDR1 is SGHTA and CDR2 is FQGNSA. The CDR3 extends over 16 amino acids. Germline trimming cut 3 bases from V and 7 bases from J; bases unmatched to any gene: 9. The CDR3 coding sequence is TGTGCCAGCAGCTTGATTCCGGGACAGCCAAATTCACCCCTCCACTTT. Translating gives CASSLIPGQPNSPLHF. Using reference TRBV7-2 and TRBJ1-6 for the parts outside the CDR3, the full variable domain is GAGVSQSPSNKVTEKGKDVELRCDPISGHTALYWYRQSLGQGLEFLIYFQGNSAPDKSGLPSDRFSAERTGGSVSTLTIQRTQQEDSAVYLCASSLIPGQPNSPLHFGNGTRLTVT.

This clonotype occurred once. The V call is TRBV7-9, the J call TRBJ1-2; D is possibly TRBD1 (5 bases). There are 15 residues in the CDR3. Germline CDR1 reads SEHNR; CDR2 reads FQNEAQ (reference sequence). Between the trimmed V and J ends, which lost 3 bases and 4 bases, there was a span of 15 bases. CDR3 sequence: CASSFGSQGTYGYTF. CDR3 sequence (DNA): TGTGCCAGCAGCTTTGGGTCCCAAGGGACCTATGGCTACACCTTC.

This clonotype has a single count. The chain carries TRBV12-3 or TRBV12-4 and TRBJ2-3; 10 positions agree with TRBD2. V shed 10 bases, J shed 2 bases, and the junction held 12 bases outside the gene matches. The CDR3 totals 16 residues. The DNA of the CDR3 is TGTGCCAACAGAAAACGGACTAGCGGCTCCACAGATACGCAGTATTTT. Translating gives CANRKRTSGSTDTQYF.

The chain employs TRBV7-9 and TRBJ2-5, with D uncertain. The germline V and J ends were trimmed by 5 bases and 2 bases, with 12 bases remaining between them. This CDR3 region has 14 residues. In germline, CDR1 is SEHNR, CDR2 FQNEAQ (reference sequence). CDR3 DNA: TGTGCCAGCAGCCGAAGCGTAGTTCAAGAGACCCAGTACTTC. This encodes CASSRSVVQETQYF.

The rearrangement uses TRBV18 and TRBJ2-7, with D perhaps TRBD2 (6 bases). CDR3 length: 16 residues. CDR1 and CDR2 from the germline V gene are KGHSH and LQKENI. The V end was cut by 6 bases, the J end by 5 bases, with 23 bases between. Here the CDR3 DNA reads TGTGCCAGCTCCCCTCGGGGCGGCGGGACCCCTGACGAGCAGTACTTC. This codes for CASSPRGGGTPDEQYF.

The chain has TRBV12-3 or TRBV12-4 and TRBJ1-6; D possibly corresponds to TRBD1 (5 bases). V was cut by 2 bases and J by 10 bases, with 15 bases left in between. The CDR3 consists of 15 residues. CDR3 nucleotide sequence: TGTGCCAGCAGTTTATTTGGACACGGGACGTCACCCCTCCACTTT. Translating gives CASSLFGHGTSPLHF.

This clonotype was detected only a few times. The V and J genes are TRBV7-9 and TRBJ2-7, with D perhaps matching TRBD2 (6 bases). Germline loops: CDR1 SEHNR, CDR2 FQNEAQ (reference sequence). This CDR3 is 16 amino acids long. The germline V and J ends were trimmed by 1 base and 7 bases, with 20 bases remaining between them. In DNA form, the CDR3 reads TGTGCCAGCAGCTTAGGCGCCCAGCGGGTTCGGGGGGAGCAGTACTTC. Encoded protein: CASSLGAQRVRGEQYF. Drawing the rest from reference TRBV7-9 and TRBJ2-7, the complete variable domain is DTGVSQNPRHKITKRGQNVTFRCDPISEHNRLYWYRQTLGQGPEFLTYFQNEAQLEKSRLLSDRFSAERPKGSFSTLEIQRTEQGDSAMYLCASSLGAQRVRGEQYFGPGTRLTVT.

This clonotype was seen more than once but under ten times. The V gene is TRBV9, the J gene TRBJ2-6; a possible D gene is TRBD2 (6 bases). V was pared by 0 bases and J by 2 bases, with 6 bases between. CDR1 SGDLS and CDR2 YYNGEE come from the germline V gene. This CDR3 contains 15 residues. The chain's CDR3 is CASSVGGAGANVLTF. The CDR3 region has the DNA TGTGCCAGCAGCGTAGGGGGGGCTGGGGCCAACGTCCTGACTTTC.

This chain joins TRBV4-2 and TRBJ2-2; 11 bases are shared with TRBD1. J was trimmed by 6 bases and V by 4 bases; bases with no gene match: 7. The CDR3 totals 16 residues. Germline values: CDR1 LGHNA, CDR2 YNFKEQ. In DNA, the CDR3 is TGTGCCAGCAGCCGAGTGGGACAGGGGGTGTCCGGGGAGCTGTTTTTT. Its translation: CASSRVGQGVSGELFF.

The rearrangement joins TRBV5-1 to TRBJ2-4, with 9 bases matching TRBD2. TRBJ2-7 matches the DNA end more closely, so the J call is doubtful. The CDR3 length is 15 residues. Germline V gives CDR1 SGHRS, CDR2 YFSETQ. In DNA form, the CDR3 reads TGCGCCAGCAGCCACCTGACTAGCGGAAACTACGAGCAGTACTTC. The encoded protein is CASSHLTSGNYEQYF.

The chain links TRBV7-8 to TRBJ2-4, with 7 positions matching TRBD2. The V and J ends lost 4 bases and 13 bases, in that order; junction bases with no gene match: 16. CDR3 length: 15 amino acids. Germline values: CDR1 SGHVS, CDR2 FQNEAQ. The chain's CDR3 is CASSSPGHTPREQYF. The CDR3, as DNA: TGTGCCAGCAGCTCCCCCGGACACACGCCGCGGGAGCAGTACTTC.

This clonotype has only a few counts. CDR3 bases: TGTGCCAGCAGCTTGAGATCCCCAGCGCCCTATGGCTACACCTTC. It codes for CASSLRSPAPYGYTF. The rearrangement links TRBV9 to TRBJ1-2, with D unclear. The V gene's germline CDR1 is SGDLS and CDR2 YYNGEE. V lost 4 bases to trimming and J lost 4 bases, with 17 bases between them. The CDR3 spans 15 residues.

This clonotype was recorded at least ten times. One end of the junction does not line up with germline, which may come from a read error. The rearrangement uses TRBV28 and TRBJ2-6; D uncertain. Germline V gives CDR1 MDHEN, CDR2 SYDVKM. This CDR3 spans 15 amino acids. The CDR3, as DNA: TGCGCCAGCAGCCCCCCCGGCTCTGGGGCCAACGTCCTGACTTTC. This sequence encodes CASSPPGSGANVLTF.

Remarks on this clonotype: The junction does not match germline at one end; this may be a read error. The chain has TRBV12-3 or TRBV12-4 and TRBJ2-7, with a possible D match to TRBD2 (5 bases). This CDR3 is built from 13 residues. This CDR3 is CTSSPSTGNEQYF. In DNA, the CDR3 is TGTACCAGCAGTCCCTCGACCGGGAACGAGCAGTACTTC.